The 24 T cell receptor beta chains listed next were all sequenced from one sample in a study of T cell responses to AZD1222 COVID-19 vaccine (dated by TCRdb to 2020 to 2023). Receptors were amplified or captured by the immunoSEQ multiplex PCR assay. TCRdb retrieved this table from immuneACCESS and kept in-frame rearrangements only. Not all clones are present; in checked studies, unresolved V genes account for under half, and no reason is known for the remainder. The sample table records roughly 67,000 clones; 88% of these occur just once. In total, the top ten clones hold roughly 7.4% of the sample. Sample time point, as interpreted from the label and publication: baseline before first vaccination. Sequenced here: peripheral blood, sampled on day 0 of AZD1222 vaccination. These receptors originate from an adult in good health.

This chain connects TRBV27 to TRBJ1-2; D gene uncertain. The V end lost 6 bases, the J end lost 2 bases, and 16 bases lay between the germline ends. Germline lookup yields CDR1 MNHEY and CDR2 SMNVEV (reference sequence). The CDR3 sequence is 15 residues long. The CDR3 region has the DNA TGTGCCAGCAGAAATTCGGGCAGCCAAAACTATGGCTACACCTTC. As protein: CASRNSGSQNYGYTF.

The rearrangement uses TRBV24-1 and TRBJ2-6; the D gene is possibly TRBD1 (5 bases). Per the germline V gene, CDR1 is KGHDR and CDR2 is SFDVKD. With 4 bases removed from V and 4 bases from J, the gap between germline ends came to 7 bases. The CDR3 extends over 14 amino acids. The CDR3 bases are TGTGCCACCAGTGAAGGGGCCGGGGCCAACGTCCTGACTTTC. Translation: CATSEGAGANVLTF.

The rearrangement uses TRBV4-2 and TRBJ2-3; no clear D. This CDR3 comprises 15 residues. Deletions cut 2 bases from V and 8 bases from J, with 17 bases between. From germline, CDR1 is LGHNA and CDR2 YNFKEQ. The CDR3 DNA reads TGTGCCAGCAGCCAACTTACCGCCCCCCCTGGTACGCAGTATTTT. Its protein product is CASSQLTAPPGTQYF.

This chain connects TRBV7-2 to TRBJ2-5, with D perhaps assigned TRBD1 or TRBD2 (5 bases each). With 4 bases removed from V and 0 bases from J, the gap between germline ends came to 12 bases. CDR1 and CDR2 (germline): SGHTA, FQGNSA. The CDR3 has 15 amino acids. The CDR3 protein is CASSSRPGHQETQYF. DNA of the CDR3: TGTGCCAGCAGCTCCCGTCCGGGACACCAAGAGACCCAGTACTTC. The variable domain in full, with the rest retrieved from reference TRBV7-2 and TRBJ2-5, is GAGVSQSPSNKVTEKGKDVELRCDPISGHTALYWYRQSLGQGLEFLIYFQGNSAPDKSGLPSDRFSAERTGGSVSTLTIQRTQQEDSAVYLCASSSRPGHQETQYFGPGTRLLVL.

The chain recombines TRBV6-5 with TRBJ1-3; a possible D gene is TRBD1 (5 bases). V was pared by 6 bases and J by 8 bases, with 17 bases between. This CDR3 is 14 amino acids long. CDR1 MNHEY and CDR2 SVGAGI come from the germline V gene. CDR3 DNA: TGTGCCAGCAGCCTACCGGGACGGGGAGACACCATATATTTT. Translated: CASSLPGRGDTIYF.

This clone appeared a few times. Distinct nucleotide sequences in the sample also encode this CDR3. This chain uses TRBV6-4 with TRBJ2-3; possibly TRBD2 for D (6 bases). Germline lookup yields CDR1 MRHNA and CDR2 SNTAGT. V lost 8 bases to trimming and J lost 1 base, with 13 bases between them. The CDR3 contains 14 residues. DNA for the CDR3: TGTGCCAGCTCGGACGGGACTGGCACAGATACGCAGTATTTT. It yields the protein CASSDGTGTDTQYF.

This chain uses TRBV18 with TRBJ2-1; D not certain. The germline V gene encodes CDR1 KGHSH and CDR2 LQKENI. The length of the CDR3 is 14 residues. V was shortened by 0 bases and J by 15 bases, with 18 bases between the two germline ends. CDR3 in amino acids: CASSPPSGTLRRFF. The CDR3 DNA is TGTGCCAGCTCACCACCATCAGGCACCCTCAGGCGGTTCTTC.

The chain employs TRBV11-2 and TRBJ1-2; tentative D call: TRBD1 (5 bases). V dropped 3 bases and J dropped 7 bases, with 18 bases sitting between them. Germline values: CDR1 SGHAT, CDR2 FQNNGV. The CDR3 extends over 15 amino acids. In DNA form, the CDR3 reads TGTGCCAGCAGCTTGCCGCAGGGAATCAGCTCTGGCTACACCTTC. Protein: CASSLPQGISSGYTF.

The chain is built from TRBV6-5 and TRBJ2-7, with TRBD1 identical over 8 bases. V dropped 0 bases and J dropped 6; count of bases not matched to a gene: 7. CDR1 is MNHEY and CDR2 is SVGAGI in the germline V gene. The CDR3 length is 15 residues. The CDR3 spells CASSYSNRGSSEQYF. The CDR3 DNA sequence: TGTGCCAGCAGTTACTCGAACAGGGGGAGTTCCGAGCAGTACTTC.

This chain joins TRBV28 and TRBJ1-2; D is possibly TRBD1 (6 bases). Germline loops: CDR1 MDHEN, CDR2 SYDVKM. CDR3 length equals 15 residues. The V end lost 2 bases, the J end lost 4 bases, and 14 bases lay between the germline ends. The CDR3 DNA reads as TGTGCCAGCAGTTTAATCGCCAGGGGCGGCTATGGCTACACCTTC. Translating it yields CASSLIARGGYGYTF.

The gene calls are TRBV10-2 and TRBJ2-1, with 9 nucleotides matching TRBD2. The length of the CDR3 is 15 residues. The J segment lost 0 bases and the V segment lost 8 bases, leaving 5 bases of the junction unmatched. Germline V gene lookup returns CDR1 WSHSY and CDR2 SAAADI. CDR3 in DNA: TGCGCCAGCCGTTTTAGCGGGAGCTCCTACAATGAGCAGTTCTTC. Protein sequence: CASRFSGSSYNEQFF.

The rearrangement links TRBV6-5 to TRBJ2-3; tentative D call: TRBD1 (5 bases). Germline V gene lookup returns CDR1 MNHEY and CDR2 SVGAGI. Trimming shortened V by 7 bases and J by 6 bases, and 17 bases separated the two germline ends. The CDR3 is made up of 14 amino acids. CDR3 region: CASNQGSPADTQYF. The CDR3 nucleotides are TGTGCCAGCAACCAGGGTTCTCCCGCCGATACGCAGTATTTT.

The V gene is TRBV6-5, the J gene TRBJ2-6, with TRBD1 matching 7 bases. The germline V gene has CDR1 MNHEY and CDR2 SVGAGI. The CDR3 length is 15 residues. The V gene end was trimmed by 4 bases and the J gene end by 1 base; junction bases not matched to a gene: 1. CDR3 amino acids: CASSSTGSGANVLTF. The CDR3 DNA reads as TGTGCCAGCAGTTCGACAGGGTCTGGGGCCAACGTCCTGACTTTC.

The V gene is TRBV7-6, the J gene TRBJ2-1; TRBD2 might be the D (5 bases). The CDR3 extends over 15 amino acids. Germline V gene lookup returns CDR1 SGHVS and CDR2 FNYEAQ. V gave up 5 bases and J gave up 0 bases, with 11 bases separating them. Here the CDR3 reads CASSDKRSSYNEQFF. The CDR3 region has the DNA TGTGCCAGCAGCGATAAGCGGAGCTCCTACAATGAGCAGTTCTTC.

V and J are TRBV5-1 and TRBJ1-2; 7 nucleotides line up with TRBD1. The junction had 17 bases not matched to a gene; V was cut back by 2 bases and J by 4 bases. The germline CDR1 and CDR2 sequences are SGHRS and YFSETQ. The CDR3 runs 18 residues. CDR3 protein: CASSFEGASDARVYGYTF. CDR3 DNA: TGCGCCAGCAGCTTCGAGGGGGCCTCTGATGCGAGAGTCTATGGCTACACCTTC.

The chain uses TRBV27 and TRBJ2-7; D not certain. This CDR3 comprises 13 residues. Trimming shortened V by 5 bases and J by 6 bases, and 14 bases separated the two germline ends. Germline CDR1 is MNHEY and CDR2 is SMNVEV (reference sequence). The CDR3 bases are TGTGCCAGCAGTGACTTTAACGAGGCCGAGCAGTACTTC. Translating it yields CASSDFNEAEQYF.

The V call is TRBV4-1, the J call TRBJ1-2; 8 nucleotides align to TRBD1. The CDR3 spans 14 residues. Germline CDR1 MGHRA, CDR2 YSYEKL. V lost 1 base, J lost 2 bases, and 0 bases stayed unmatched. The CDR3 protein is CASSQGTGNYGYTF. The DNA for the CDR3 is TGCGCCAGCAGCCAAGGGACAGGGAACTATGGCTACACCTTC.

The chain is built from TRBV28 and TRBJ1-5; D is possibly TRBD1 (6 bases). This CDR3 is built from 14 residues. In germline, CDR1 is MDHEN, CDR2 SYDVKM. V was trimmed by 5 bases and J by 7 bases, leaving 15 bases between them. CDR3 residues: CASSLTGNGQPQHF. CDR3 in DNA: TGTGCCAGCAGTCTGACAGGAAATGGACAGCCCCAGCATTTT. The full variable domain, completed using reference TRBV28 and TRBJ1-5, is DVKVTQSSRYLVKRTGEKVFLECVQDMDHENMFWYRQDPGLGLRLIYFSYDVKMKEKGDIPEGYSVSREKKERFSLILESASTNQTSMYLCASSLTGNGQPQHFGDGTRLSIL.

This sequence joins TRBV6-5 and TRBJ2-7; TRBD1 aligns across 7 bases. The germline CDR1 and CDR2 sequences are MNHEY and SVGAGI. V lost 4 bases and J lost 3; bases outside the gene matches: 6. The CDR3 extends over 14 amino acids. The CDR3 spells CASSSTGYGYEQYF. The CDR3, as DNA: TGTGCCAGCAGTTCGACAGGGTACGGCTACGAGCAGTACTTC.

J is TRBJ1-5 and V is TRBV5-4; 7 bases match TRBD1. CDR1 is SGHNT, CDR2 YYREEE, per germline (reference sequence). The CDR3 runs 15 residues. Trimming removed 4 bases from V and 4 bases from J; junction bases left unmatched: 8. Here the CDR3 reads CASSQGVGENQPQHF. For the CDR3, the DNA is TGTGCCAGCAGCCAGGGGGTGGGGGAAAATCAGCCCCAGCATTTT.

The chain uses TRBV29-1 and TRBJ2-7, with 8 nucleotides matching TRBD2. Per germline, CDR1 SQVTM and CDR2 ANQGSEA. Trimming at V came to 7 bases and at J to 6 bases, leaving 8 bases not matched to a gene. The length of the CDR3 is 12 residues. This CDR3 reads CSALGTSREQYF. The DNA of the CDR3 is TGCAGCGCACTCGGGACTAGTCGCGAGCAGTACTTC.

This chain links TRBV12-2 with TRBJ1-1; the table's TRBD1 call for D was not verified on the DNA. TRBV12-2 is classified as a pseudogene. There are 17 residues in the CDR3. The CDR3 sequence: CASRLGHGQTTNTEAFF. In DNA, the CDR3 is TGTGCAAGTCGCTTAGGGCATGGACAGACCACGAACACTGAAGCTTTCTTT.

This clone came up a few times. The chain uses TRBV29-1 and TRBJ2-5; D may be TRBD2 (6 bases). CDR3 length: 13 residues. Trimming shortened V by 6 bases and J by 5 bases, and 16 bases separated the two germline ends. Germline values: CDR1 SQVTM, CDR2 ANQGSEA. This CDR3 is CSVAGNVGETQYF. The CDR3 DNA reads as TGCAGCGTCGCGGGGAATGTGGGGGAGACCCAGTACTTC.

The V call is TRBV6-5, the J call TRBJ1-1, with unresolved D. CDR3 size: 15 residues. The V end lost 3 bases, the J end lost 1 base, and 12 bases lay between the germline ends. Germline CDR1 is MNHEY and CDR2 is SVGAGI. The CDR3 region is CASSYSRASNTEAFF. The CDR3 DNA reads as TGTGCCAGCAGTTATTCACGGGCCTCGAACACTGAAGCTTTCTTT.